This TCR beta chain was retrieved from a study of T cell repertoires in cytomegalovirus infection. TCRdb ran MiXCR on the reads and lists one entry per CDR3 protein. The sample has 80,000 or so distinct CDR3 sequences, about 37% seen once. Germline assignment: CDR1 SGHVS and CDR2 FNYEAQ. The CDR3 spans 16 residues. The V end was cut by 4 bases, the J end by 4 bases, with 19 bases between. This clonotype was seen a few times. Its antigen is currently unknown. The receptor was derived from a human donor in good health (CMV status not recorded). Some clones in this sample may be carry-over from other donors' samples. The sample here was CD8+ T cells from cultured PBMCs, taken from culture after CMV antigen stimulation. The genes are TRBV7-6 and TRBJ1-2, with a possible D match to TRBD1 (5 bases). The CDR3 bases are TGTGCCAGCAGCTACTCGCGGCAGGGTGGCGTCTATGGCTACACCTTC. Its translation is CASSYSRQGGVYGYTF.